One sample yielded the 27 T cell receptor beta chains listed below, sequenced in a study of blood T cell repertoires in COVID-19. Method: immunoSEQ multiplex PCR; TCRdb's copy keeps in-frame clones and lacks some. The data show approximately 170,000 clones, 70% to 90% seen once. Material: peripheral blood. The source of these receptors is a woman over 75 in a cohort sampled during active or convalescent COVID-19.

This clone was counted many times. This chain uses TRBV14 with TRBJ2-1; a possible D gene is TRBD2 (7 bases). With 4 bases removed from V and 1 base from J, the gap between germline ends came to 14 bases. Germline V lookup: CDR1 SGHDN, CDR2 FVKESK. The CDR3 extends over 16 amino acids. The CDR3 DNA sequence: TGTGCCAGCAGCCTAGGGGGGGGCACGTCCTACAATGAGCAGTTCTTC. Translation gives CASSLGGGTSYNEQFF.

J is TRBJ1-4 and V is TRBV5-6, with D possibly matching TRBD1 (5 bases). The V gene's germline CDR1 is SGHDT and CDR2 YYEEEE. The CDR3 has 15 residues. The V gene lost 0 bases and the J gene lost 8 bases, with 14 bases spanning the gap. The CDR3 region has the DNA TGTGCCAGCAGCTTGGCCGGGGGAATGCGGGAAAAACTGTTTTTT. Its translation: CASSLAGGMREKLFF.

The chain links TRBV24-1 to TRBJ2-1; 13 bases align to TRBD2. Germline CDR1 and CDR2: KGHDR and SFDVKD. The CDR3 contains 14 residues. With V trimmed by 1 base and J by 15 bases, 5 bases remained unmatched. The CDR3 region has the DNA TGTGCCACCAGTGATTTACTAGCGGGGGGGCCCCGGTTCTTC. Translation: CATSDLLAGGPRFF.

V gene TRBV2 combines with J gene TRBJ2-5; 15 positions agree with TRBD2. The CDR3 spans 16 residues. The V and J ends lost 4 bases and 4 bases, in that order; junction bases with no gene match: 4. The germline V gene encodes CDR1 SNHLY and CDR2 FYNNEI. The DNA of the CDR3 is TGTGCCAGCAGTGGGACTAGCGGGGGGGCTGGAGAGACCCAGTACTTC. It translates to CASSGTSGGAGETQYF. The full variable domain, its missing parts supplied by reference TRBV2 and TRBJ2-5, is EPEVTQTPSHQVTQMGQEVILRCVPISNHLYFYWYRQILGQKVEFLVSFYNNEISEKSEIFDDQFSVERPDGSNFTLKIRSTKLEDSAMYFCASSGTSGGAGETQYFGPGTRLLVL.

The chain is built from TRBV29-1 and TRBJ1-5; tentatively, D is TRBD1 (6 bases). This CDR3 is 12 amino acids long. Germline-derived CDR1 and CDR2 are SQVTM and ANQGSEA. Deletions cut 7 bases from V and 7 bases from J, with 14 bases between. CDR3 nucleotide sequence: TGCAGCGCCAAGGACAGAGGCCAGCCCCAGCATTTT. It specifies CSAKDRGQPQHF. The complete variable domain, with remaining parts taken from reference TRBV29-1 and TRBJ1-5, reads SAVISQKPSRDICQRGTSLTIQCQVDSQVTMMFWYRQQPGQSLTLIATANQGSEATYESGFVIDKFPISRPNLTFSTLTVSNMSPEDSSIYLCSAKDRGQPQHFGDGTRLSIL.

The V call is TRBV6-5, the J call TRBJ1-5; D gene uncertain. This CDR3 has 13 residues. CDR1 is MNHEY and CDR2 is SVGAGI in the germline V gene. V shed 8 bases and J shed 9 bases, with 17 bases lying between them. The DNA of the CDR3 is TGTGCCAGCGATACTGCGGAGAACACGCCCCAGCATTTT. Its protein is CASDTAENTPQHF.

The chain joins TRBV4-1 to TRBJ2-7, with D possibly TRBD1 on 7 matching bases. With 4 bases removed from V and 3 bases from J, the gap between germline ends came to 10 bases. This CDR3 comprises 13 residues. CDR1 and CDR2 from the germline V gene are MGHRA and YSYEKL. CDR3 amino acids: CASSRGTDYEQYV. The CDR3 DNA reads TGCGCCAGCAGCCGCGGGACAGACTACGAGCAGTACGTC.

V usage is TRBV3-1 (or the pseudogene TRBV3-2) and J usage is TRBJ1-3; D gene uncertain. The V gene's germline CDR1 is LGHDT and CDR2 YNNKEL (reference sequence). V lost 1 base and J lost 4, with 14 bases in between. This CDR3 contains 16 residues. In DNA, the CDR3 is TGTGCCAGCAGCCAAGTATCCGAATCTCTAGGAAACACCATATATTTT. Its translation is CASSQVSESLGNTIYF.

There are a few counts of this clone. The chain carries TRBV21-1 and TRBJ1-6. TRBV21-1 is a documented pseudogene. There are 13 residues in the CDR3. In nucleotides, the CDR3 is TGTGCCCGCTCTTGGGGAGATAATTCACCCCTCCACTTT. Protein: CARSWGDNSPLHF.

The J gene is TRBJ2-3, the V gene TRBV30; the match to TRBD1 covers 8 bases. The CDR3 contains 15 residues. The V gene's germline CDR1 is GTSNPN and CDR2 SVGIG (reference sequence). The ends lost 0 bases at V and 2 bases at J; junction bases unmatched: 4. CDR3 residues: CAWSVGDRPTDTQYF. CDR3 in DNA: TGTGCCTGGAGTGTGGGGGACAGGCCCACAGATACGCAGTATTTT. Full variable domain (outside the CDR3, taken from reference TRBV30 and TRBJ2-3): SQTIHQWPATLVQPVGSPLSLECTVEGTSNPNLYWYRQAAGRGLQLLFYSVGIGQISSEVPQNLSASRPQDRQFILSSKKLLLSDSGFYLCAWSVGDRPTDTQYFGPGTRLTVL.

The rearrangement links TRBV3-1 (or the pseudogene TRBV3-2) to TRBJ2-5, with no clear D. Trimming pared 5 bases from V and 5 bases from J, leaving 12 bases between. This CDR3 has 13 amino acids. The germline CDR1 and CDR2 sequences are LGHDT and YNNKEL (reference sequence). This CDR3 reads CASSSGPSETQYF. Here the CDR3 DNA reads TGTGCCAGCAGCTCTGGCCCCAGTGAGACCCAGTACTTC.

The chain recombines TRBV11-2 with TRBJ2-1; 7 nucleotides line up with TRBD2. J gave up 5 bases and V 4 bases, and 11 bases lay outside the gene matches. Per the germline V gene, CDR1 is SGHAT and CDR2 is FQNNGV. This CDR3 has 16 residues. The CDR3 DNA sequence: TGTGCCAGCAGCTCCATCGGGGGGAGGGGTCACAATGAGCAGTTCTTC. It yields the protein CASSSIGGRGHNEQFF.

CDR3 sequence (DNA): TGTGCCAGCAGCTTATCAGGGCCCTATGGCTACACCTTC. This encodes CASSLSGPYGYTF. V and J are TRBV7-9 and TRBJ1-2; maybe TRBD1 (5 bases). There are 13 residues in the CDR3. Trimming left V 2 bases short and J 4 bases short, with 8 bases between. CDR1 SEHNR and CDR2 FQNEAQ come from the germline V gene (reference sequence).

This chain links TRBV30 with TRBJ1-2; D gene ambiguous. Trimming took 0 bases from V and 4 from J, leaving 15 bases between them. Germline CDR1 is GTSNPN and CDR2 is SVGIG (reference sequence). The CDR3 contains 15 residues. CDR3 loop: CAWSVWGGLSYGYTF. The CDR3 nucleotides read TGTGCCTGGAGTGTGTGGGGAGGTTTAAGCTATGGCTACACCTTC.

The rearrangement links TRBV14 to TRBJ1-6, with D possibly being TRBD1 (6 bases). The CDR3 spans 15 residues. CDR1 is SGHDN and CDR2 is FVKESK in the germline V gene. V lost 1 base to trimming and J lost 4 bases, with 8 bases between them. CDR3 loop: CASSQGQAYNSPLHF. CDR3 nucleotides: TGTGCCAGCAGCCAAGGACAGGCATATAATTCACCCCTCCACTTT.

The V gene is TRBV7-2, the J gene TRBJ2-5, with TRBD2 identical over 13 bases. Germline V gives CDR1 SGHTA, CDR2 FQGNSA. Trimming at V came to 3 bases and at J to 5 bases, leaving 9 bases not matched to a gene. This CDR3 has 17 residues. Here the CDR3 DNA reads TGTGCCAGCAGCTTGGGACTAGCGGGGATAAGGGCGGAGACCCAGTACTTC. It yields the protein CASSLGLAGIRAETQYF. Filled out from reference TRBV7-2 and TRBJ2-5, the complete variable domain reads GAGVSQSPSNKVTEKGKDVELRCDPISGHTALYWYRQSLGQGLEFLIYFQGNSAPDKSGLPSDRFSAERTGGSVSTLTIQRTQQEDSAVYLCASSLGLAGIRAETQYFGPGTRLLVL.

The chain is built from TRBV7-9 and TRBJ2-7; weak D call: TRBD1 (5 bases). Between the trimmed V and J ends, which lost 1 base and 2 bases, there was a span of 6 bases. CDR3 size: 13 residues. Per germline, CDR1 SEHNR and CDR2 FQNEAQ (reference sequence). The CDR3 loop reads CASSLEGPYEQYV. DNA of the CDR3: TGTGCCAGCAGCTTAGAGGGGCCCTACGAGCAGTACGTC.

This chain uses TRBV9 with TRBJ1-1, with no clear D. There are 15 residues in the CDR3. Germline V gene lookup returns CDR1 SGDLS and CDR2 YYNGEE. V lost 0 bases and J lost 4, with 13 bases in between. The CDR3 here is CASSVGPGGVTEAFF. The CDR3 DNA reads as TGTGCCAGCAGCGTAGGACCAGGAGGTGTCACTGAAGCTTTCTTT.

The J gene is TRBJ2-2, the V gene TRBV5-1; TRBD1 matches at 8 bases. The trim removed 0 bases at V and 2 bases at J, leaving 6 bases unmatched. The germline gives CDR1 SGHRS, CDR2 YFSETQ. The CDR3 runs 17 residues. The CDR3: CASSLGAQGVNTGELFF. The CDR3 coding sequence is TGCGCCAGCAGCTTGGGGGCACAGGGGGTCAACACCGGGGAGCTGTTTTTT.

A few counts support this clone. The chain joins TRBV19 to TRBJ2-2, with D perhaps TRBD2 (6 bases). The CDR3 loop spans 15 amino acids. V lost 7 bases to trimming and J lost 1 base, with 13 bases between them. CDR1 LNHDA and CDR2 SQIVND come from the germline V gene (reference sequence). The CDR3 DNA sequence: TGTGCCAGTAATCTGGCGGGGCTGAACACCGGGGAGCTGTTTTTT. Protein sequence: CASNLAGLNTGELFF.

This chain joins TRBV25-1 and TRBJ2-5, with TRBD1 matching 7 bases. Per germline, CDR1 MGHDK and CDR2 SYGVNS. Trimming cost V 5 bases and J 4 bases; bases outside gene matches: 10. The CDR3 loop spans 15 amino acids. The CDR3 DNA reads TGTGCCAGCAGTTGGACAGTAGGGGGCTCAGAGACCCAGTACTTC. Its protein product is CASSWTVGGSETQYF.

J is TRBJ1-2 and V is TRBV6-2 or TRBV6-3, with D maybe TRBD1 (5 bases). Germline CDR1 and CDR2: MNHEY and SVGEGT. This CDR3 contains 15 residues. V was cut by 0 bases and J by 3 bases, with 11 bases left in between. The CDR3 region has the DNA TGTGCCAGCAGTTACTCGGAGCAGGGCCACTATGGCTACACCTTC. This translates into CASSYSEQGHYGYTF.

This clone was counted once. The CDR3 bases are TGTGCCAGCAGTTACTCCCGGACAGGAATGCACGAGCAGTACTTC. It encodes CASSYSRTGMHEQYF. V is TRBV6-8 and J is TRBJ2-7; 7 positions agree with TRBD1. CDR1 and CDR2 (germline): MNHGY, SAAAGT. CDR3 size: 15 residues. Trimming cost V 0 bases and J 5 bases; bases outside gene matches: 7.

This chain connects TRBV2 to TRBJ1-6, with 7 bases aligning to TRBD1. The germline V gene encodes CDR1 SNHLY and CDR2 FYNNEI. With V trimmed by 5 bases and J by 7 bases, 5 bases remained unmatched. The CDR3 extends over 14 amino acids. CDR3 sequence (DNA): TGTGCCAGCAGTACCGGGACAGAAAATTCACCCCTCCACTTT. Translation: CASSTGTENSPLHF.

This clone was detected once. The chain uses TRBV28 and TRBJ2-3; TRBD1 matches 7 bases. The J segment lost 0 bases and the V segment lost 6 bases, leaving 3 bases of the junction unmatched. The length of the CDR3 is 14 residues. Germline CDR1 is MDHEN and CDR2 is SYDVKM. In DNA form, the CDR3 reads TGTGCCAGCAGCCTGGGACAGAGCACAGATACGCAGTATTTT. It encodes CASSLGQSTDTQYF.

V usage is TRBV27 and J usage is TRBJ2-2; D remains unclear. This CDR3 comprises 12 residues. Per germline, CDR1 MNHEY and CDR2 SMNVEV (reference sequence). Deletions cut 2 bases from V and 6 bases from J, with 4 bases between. CDR3 DNA sequence: TGTGCCAGCAGTTTACCGGCCGGGGAGCTGTTTTTT. Its protein product is CASSLPAGELFF.

The V and J genes are TRBV28 and TRBJ1-5, with 7 bases identical to TRBD1. Germline CDR1 reads MDHEN; CDR2 reads SYDVKM. V lost 6 bases to trimming and J lost 3 bases; unmatched junction nucleotides: 8. There are 15 residues in the CDR3. The CDR3 DNA follows: TGTGCCAGCAGCCCGGGACAGACATACAATCAGCCCCAGCATTTT. Protein product: CASSPGQTYNQPQHF.